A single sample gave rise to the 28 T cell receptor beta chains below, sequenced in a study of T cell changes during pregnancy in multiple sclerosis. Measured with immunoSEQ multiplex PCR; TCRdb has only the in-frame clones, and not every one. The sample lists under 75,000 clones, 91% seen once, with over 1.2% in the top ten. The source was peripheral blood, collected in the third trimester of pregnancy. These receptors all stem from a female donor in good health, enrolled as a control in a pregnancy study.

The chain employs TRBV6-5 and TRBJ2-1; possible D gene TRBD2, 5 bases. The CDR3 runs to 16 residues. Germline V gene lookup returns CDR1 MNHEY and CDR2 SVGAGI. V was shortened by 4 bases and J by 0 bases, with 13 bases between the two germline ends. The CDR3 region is CASSSLASNSYNEQFF. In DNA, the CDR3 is TGTGCCAGCAGTTCTCTAGCTAGTAACTCCTACAATGAGCAGTTCTTC.

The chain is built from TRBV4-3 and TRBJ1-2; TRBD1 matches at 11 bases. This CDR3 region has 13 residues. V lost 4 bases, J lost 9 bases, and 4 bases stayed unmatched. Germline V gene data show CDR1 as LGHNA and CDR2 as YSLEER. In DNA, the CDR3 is TGCGCCAGCAGCCCGGGACAGGGGGTACGCTACACCTTC. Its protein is CASSPGQGVRYTF.

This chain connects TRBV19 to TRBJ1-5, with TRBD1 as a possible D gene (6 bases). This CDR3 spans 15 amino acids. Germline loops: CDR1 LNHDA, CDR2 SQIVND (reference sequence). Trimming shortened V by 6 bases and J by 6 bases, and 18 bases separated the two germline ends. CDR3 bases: TGTGCCAGTAGGATCGGAACAGGGAAGAGTCAGCCCCAGCATTTT. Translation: CASRIGTGKSQPQHF.

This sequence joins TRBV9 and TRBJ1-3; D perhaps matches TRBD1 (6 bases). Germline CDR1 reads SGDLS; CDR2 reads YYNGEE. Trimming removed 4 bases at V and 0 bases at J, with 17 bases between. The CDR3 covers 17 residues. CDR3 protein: CASSPRQETSSGNTIYF. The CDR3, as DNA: TGTGCCAGCAGCCCCCGACAGGAAACGAGCTCTGGAAACACCATATATTTT.

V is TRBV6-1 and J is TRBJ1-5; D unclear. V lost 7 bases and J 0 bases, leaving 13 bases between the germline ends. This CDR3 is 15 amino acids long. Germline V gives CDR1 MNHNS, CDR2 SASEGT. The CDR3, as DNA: TGTGCCAGCATTCCAGGAGGCTATAGCAATCAGCCCCAGCATTTT. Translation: CASIPGGYSNQPQHF.

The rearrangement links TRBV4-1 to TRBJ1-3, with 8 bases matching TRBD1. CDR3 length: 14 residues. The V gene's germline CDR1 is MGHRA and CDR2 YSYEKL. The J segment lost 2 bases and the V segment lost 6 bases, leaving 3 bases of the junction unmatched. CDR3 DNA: TGCGCCAGCAGACCGACAGGGGCTGGAAACACCATATATTTT. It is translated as CASRPTGAGNTIYF.

The DNA for the CDR3 is TGCGCCAGCAGCTTAATATTGGCTTTCTTT. Its protein product is CASSLILAFF. This rearrangement joins TRBV5-1 to TRBJ1-1; D is ambiguous. V lost 2 bases and J lost 11, with 7 bases in between. The CDR3 extends over 10 amino acids. Germline values: CDR1 SGHRS, CDR2 YFSETQ. Complete variable domain (other parts from reference TRBV5-1 and TRBJ1-1): KAGVTQTPRYLIKTRGQQVTLSCSPISGHRSVSWYQQTPGQGLQFLFEYFSETQRNKGNFPGRFSGRQFSNSRSEMNVSTLELGDSALYLCASSLILAFFGQGTRLTVV.

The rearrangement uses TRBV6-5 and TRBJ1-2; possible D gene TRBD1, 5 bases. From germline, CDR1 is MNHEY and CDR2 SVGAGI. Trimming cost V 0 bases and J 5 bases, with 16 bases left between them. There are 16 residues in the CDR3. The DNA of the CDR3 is TGTGCCAGCAGTTACTCTAGACAGCTCAACCTTTATGGCTACACCTTC. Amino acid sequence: CASSYSRQLNLYGYTF.

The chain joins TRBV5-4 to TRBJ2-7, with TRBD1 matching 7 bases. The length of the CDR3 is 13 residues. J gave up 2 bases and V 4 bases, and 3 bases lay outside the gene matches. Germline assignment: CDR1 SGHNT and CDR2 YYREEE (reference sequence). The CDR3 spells CASSRDSTYEQYF. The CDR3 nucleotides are TGTGCCAGCAGCCGGGACAGTACCTACGAGCAGTACTTC.

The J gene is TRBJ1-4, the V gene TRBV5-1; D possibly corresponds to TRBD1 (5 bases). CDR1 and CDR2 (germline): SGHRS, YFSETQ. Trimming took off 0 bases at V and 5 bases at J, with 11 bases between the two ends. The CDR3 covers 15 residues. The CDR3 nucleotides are TGCGCCAGCAGCTTGGAGCCAGGGTTAAATGAAAAACTGTTTTTT. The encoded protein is CASSLEPGLNEKLFF. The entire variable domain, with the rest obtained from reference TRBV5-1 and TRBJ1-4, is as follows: KAGVTQTPRYLIKTRGQQVTLSCSPISGHRSVSWYQQTPGQGLQFLFEYFSETQRNKGNFPGRFSGRQFSNSRSEMNVSTLELGDSALYLCASSLEPGLNEKLFFGSGTQLSVL.

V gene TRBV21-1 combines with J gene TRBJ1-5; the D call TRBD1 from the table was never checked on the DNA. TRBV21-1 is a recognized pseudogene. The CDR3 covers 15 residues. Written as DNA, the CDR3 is TGTGCCAGCAGCATTGTGAGGGGGCGGGTTCAGCCCCAGCATTTT. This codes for CASSIVRGRVQPQHF.

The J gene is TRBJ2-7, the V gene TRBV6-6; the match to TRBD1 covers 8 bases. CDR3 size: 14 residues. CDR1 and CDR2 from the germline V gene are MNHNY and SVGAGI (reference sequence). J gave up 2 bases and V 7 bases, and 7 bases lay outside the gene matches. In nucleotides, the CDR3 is TGTGCCAGCACCTCAGGGGGCAGGGCCTACGAGCAGTACTTC. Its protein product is CASTSGGRAYEQYF.

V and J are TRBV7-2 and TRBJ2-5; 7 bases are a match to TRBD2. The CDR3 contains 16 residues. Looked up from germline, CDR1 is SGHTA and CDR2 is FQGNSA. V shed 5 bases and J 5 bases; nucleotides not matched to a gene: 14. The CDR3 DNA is TGTGCCAGCAGCGCCACCCTCTGGACCGGGGGGGAGACCCAGTACTTC. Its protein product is CASSATLWTGGETQYF.

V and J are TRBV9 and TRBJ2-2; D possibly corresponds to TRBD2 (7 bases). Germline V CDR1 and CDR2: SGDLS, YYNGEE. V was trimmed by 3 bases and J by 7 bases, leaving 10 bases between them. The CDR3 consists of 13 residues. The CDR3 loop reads CASSEGGIGELFF. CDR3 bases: TGTGCCAGCAGCGAGGGGGGGATCGGGGAGCTGTTTTTT.

CDR3 DNA: TGCGCCAGCAGCCAATGGCCCCAAACCGGGGAGCTGTTTTTT. Translating it yields CASSQWPQTGELFF. The rearrangement joins TRBV4-3 to TRBJ2-2; no definite D call. Trimming removed 2 bases at V and 5 bases at J, with 9 bases between. The CDR3 length is 14 residues. Germline V CDR1 and CDR2: LGHNA, YSLEER.

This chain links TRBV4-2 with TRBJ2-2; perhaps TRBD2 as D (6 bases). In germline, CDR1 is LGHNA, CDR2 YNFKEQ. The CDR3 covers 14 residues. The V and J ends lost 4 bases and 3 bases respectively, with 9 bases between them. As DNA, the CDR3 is TGTGCCAGCAGCCCCGGAGGGGACACCGGGGAGCTGTTTTTT. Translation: CASSPGGDTGELFF.

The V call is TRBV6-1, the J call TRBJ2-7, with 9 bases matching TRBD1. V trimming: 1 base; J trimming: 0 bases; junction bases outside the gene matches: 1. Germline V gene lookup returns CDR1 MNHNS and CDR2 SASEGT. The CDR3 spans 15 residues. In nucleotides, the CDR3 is TGTGCCAGCAGTGAAGGACAGGGGGGCTCCTACGAGCAGTACTTC. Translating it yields CASSEGQGGSYEQYF.

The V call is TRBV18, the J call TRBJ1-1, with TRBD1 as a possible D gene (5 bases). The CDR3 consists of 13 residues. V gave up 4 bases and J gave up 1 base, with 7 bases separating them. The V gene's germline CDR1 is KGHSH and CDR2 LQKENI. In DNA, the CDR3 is TGTGCCAGCTCACAAGGGGCGAACACTGAAGCTTTCTTT. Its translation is CASSQGANTEAFF.

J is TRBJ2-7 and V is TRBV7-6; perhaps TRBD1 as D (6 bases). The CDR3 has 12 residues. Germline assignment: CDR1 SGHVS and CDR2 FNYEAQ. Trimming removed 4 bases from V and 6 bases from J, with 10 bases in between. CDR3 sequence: CASSSGVGEQYF. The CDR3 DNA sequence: TGTGCCAGCAGCTCAGGGGTTGGCGAGCAGTACTTC.

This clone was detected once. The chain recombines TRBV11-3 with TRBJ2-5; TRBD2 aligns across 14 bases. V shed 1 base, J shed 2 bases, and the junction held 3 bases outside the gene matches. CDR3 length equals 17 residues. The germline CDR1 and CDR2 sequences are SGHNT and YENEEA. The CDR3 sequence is CASSLGLAGGRQETQYF. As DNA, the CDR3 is TGTGCCAGCAGCTTAGGACTAGCGGGGGGGCGTCAAGAGACCCAGTACTTC.

Here the CDR3 DNA reads TGTGCCAGCAGTTTGAAGCGGGGGGTTGGGACCCAGTACTTC. Translating it yields CASSLKRGVGTQYF. V and J are TRBV27 and TRBJ2-5, with 9 bases aligning to TRBD2. V was pared by 3 bases and J by 7 bases, with 6 bases of the junction left unmatched. The CDR3 is made up of 14 amino acids. Germline V lookup: CDR1 MNHEY, CDR2 SMNVEV (reference sequence).

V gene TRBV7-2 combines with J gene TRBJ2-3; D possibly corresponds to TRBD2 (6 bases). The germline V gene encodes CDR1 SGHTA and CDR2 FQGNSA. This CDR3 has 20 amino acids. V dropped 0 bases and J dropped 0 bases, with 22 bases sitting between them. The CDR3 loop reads CASSLAIPWGGTASTDTQYF. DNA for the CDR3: TGTGCCAGCAGCTTAGCGATTCCTTGGGGAGGTACCGCTAGCACAGATACGCAGTATTTT.

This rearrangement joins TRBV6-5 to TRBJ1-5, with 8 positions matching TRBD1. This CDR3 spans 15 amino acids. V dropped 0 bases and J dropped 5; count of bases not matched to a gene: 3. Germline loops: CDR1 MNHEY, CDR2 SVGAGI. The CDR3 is CASSYSNRGDQPQHF. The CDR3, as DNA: TGTGCCAGCAGTTACTCGAACAGGGGGGATCAGCCCCAGCATTTT.

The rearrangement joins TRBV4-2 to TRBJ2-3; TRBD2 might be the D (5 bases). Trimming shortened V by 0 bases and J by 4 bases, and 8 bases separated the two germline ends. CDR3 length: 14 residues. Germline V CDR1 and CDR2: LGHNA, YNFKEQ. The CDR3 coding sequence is TGTGCCAGCAGCCAAGAGGAGGCTGCAGATACGCAGTATTTT. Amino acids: CASSQEEAADTQYF.

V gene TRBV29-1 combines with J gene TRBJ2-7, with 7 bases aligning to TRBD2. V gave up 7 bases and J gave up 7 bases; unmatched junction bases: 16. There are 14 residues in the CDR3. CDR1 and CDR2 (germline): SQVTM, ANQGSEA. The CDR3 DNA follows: TGCAGCGCCACCCGGGGGGTTGATTTAGGGGAGCAGTACTTC. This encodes CSATRGVDLGEQYF.

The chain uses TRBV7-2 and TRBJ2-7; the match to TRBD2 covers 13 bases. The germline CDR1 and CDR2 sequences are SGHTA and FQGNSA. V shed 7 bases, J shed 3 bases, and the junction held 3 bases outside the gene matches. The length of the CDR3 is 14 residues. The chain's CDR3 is CASTRTSGGYEQYF. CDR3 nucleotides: TGTGCCAGCACCCGGACTAGCGGGGGCTACGAGCAGTACTTC. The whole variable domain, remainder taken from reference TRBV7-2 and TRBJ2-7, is GAGVSQSPSNKVTEKGKDVELRCDPISGHTALYWYRQSLGQGLEFLIYFQGNSAPDKSGLPSDRFSAERTGGSVSTLTIQRTQQEDSAVYLCASTRTSGGYEQYFGPGTRLTVT.

The CDR3 bases are TGTGCCAGCTCACCATTAGGACAGGGGAAGGACGAGCAGTACTTC. It encodes CASSPLGQGKDEQYF. The rearrangement joins TRBV18 to TRBJ2-7, with 9 nucleotides matching TRBD1. This CDR3 has 15 residues. Germline assignment: CDR1 KGHSH and CDR2 LQKENI. The ends lost 2 bases at V and 5 bases at J; junction bases unmatched: 7.

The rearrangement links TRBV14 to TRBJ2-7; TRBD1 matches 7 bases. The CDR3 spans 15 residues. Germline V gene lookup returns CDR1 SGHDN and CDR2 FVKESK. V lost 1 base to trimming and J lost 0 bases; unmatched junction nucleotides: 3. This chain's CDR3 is CASSQGQGYSYEQYF. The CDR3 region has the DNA TGTGCCAGCAGCCAAGGACAGGGCTACTCCTACGAGCAGTACTTC.